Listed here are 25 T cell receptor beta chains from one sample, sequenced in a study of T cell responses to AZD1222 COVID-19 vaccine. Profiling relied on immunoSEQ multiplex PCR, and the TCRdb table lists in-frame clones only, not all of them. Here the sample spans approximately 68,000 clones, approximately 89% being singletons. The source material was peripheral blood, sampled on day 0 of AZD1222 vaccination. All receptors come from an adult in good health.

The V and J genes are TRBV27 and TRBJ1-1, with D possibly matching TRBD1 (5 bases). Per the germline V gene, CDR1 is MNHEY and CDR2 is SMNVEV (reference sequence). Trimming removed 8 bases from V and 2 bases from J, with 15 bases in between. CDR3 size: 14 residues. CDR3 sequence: CASRTFGGNTEAFF. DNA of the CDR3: TGTGCCAGCCGTACCTTCGGGGGTAACACTGAAGCTTTCTTT.

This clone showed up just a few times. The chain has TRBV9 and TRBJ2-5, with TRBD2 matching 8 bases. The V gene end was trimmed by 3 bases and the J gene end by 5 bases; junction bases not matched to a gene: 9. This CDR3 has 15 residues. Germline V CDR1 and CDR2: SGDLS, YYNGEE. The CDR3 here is CASSATSDLGETQYF. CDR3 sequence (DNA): TGTGCCAGCAGCGCGACTAGCGATCTAGGGGAGACCCAGTACTTC.

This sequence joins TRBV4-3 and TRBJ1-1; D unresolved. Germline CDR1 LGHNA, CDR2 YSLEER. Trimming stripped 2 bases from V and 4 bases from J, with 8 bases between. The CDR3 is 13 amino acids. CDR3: CASSQKVSTEAFF. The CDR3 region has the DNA TGCGCCAGCAGCCAAAAGGTATCCACTGAAGCTTTCTTT.

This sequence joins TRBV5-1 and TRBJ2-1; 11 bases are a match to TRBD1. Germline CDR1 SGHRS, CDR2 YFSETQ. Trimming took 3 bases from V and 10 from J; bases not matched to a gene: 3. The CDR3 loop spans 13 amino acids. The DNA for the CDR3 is TGCGCCAGCAGCTGGACAGGGGGCGGCGAGCAGTTCTTC. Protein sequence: CASSWTGGGEQFF.

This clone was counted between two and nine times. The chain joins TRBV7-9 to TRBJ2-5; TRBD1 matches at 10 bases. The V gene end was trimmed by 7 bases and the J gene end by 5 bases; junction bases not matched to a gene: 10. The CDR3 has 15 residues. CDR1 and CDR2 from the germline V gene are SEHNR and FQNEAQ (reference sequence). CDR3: CASNPGTGDAETQYF. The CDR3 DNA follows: TGTGCCAGCAACCCGGGGACAGGGGATGCGGAGACCCAGTACTTC.

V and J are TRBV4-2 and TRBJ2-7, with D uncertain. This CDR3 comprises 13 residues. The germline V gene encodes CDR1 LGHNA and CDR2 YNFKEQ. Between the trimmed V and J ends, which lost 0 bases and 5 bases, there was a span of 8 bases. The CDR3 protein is CASSQEGVHEQYF. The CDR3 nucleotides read TGTGCCAGCAGCCAAGAAGGCGTCCACGAGCAGTACTTC.

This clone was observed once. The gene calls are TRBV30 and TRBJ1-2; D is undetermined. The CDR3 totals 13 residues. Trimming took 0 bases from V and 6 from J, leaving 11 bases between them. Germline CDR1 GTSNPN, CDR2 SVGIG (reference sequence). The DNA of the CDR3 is TGTGCCTGGAGTGTACGAGGTTTGGATGGCTACACCTTC. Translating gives CAWSVRGLDGYTF.

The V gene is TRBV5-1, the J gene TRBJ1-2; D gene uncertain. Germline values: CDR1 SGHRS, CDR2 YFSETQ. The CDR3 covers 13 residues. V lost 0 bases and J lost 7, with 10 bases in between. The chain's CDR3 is CASSLVVYGGYTF. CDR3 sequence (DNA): TGCGCCAGCAGCTTGGTAGTATATGGTGGCTACACCTTC.

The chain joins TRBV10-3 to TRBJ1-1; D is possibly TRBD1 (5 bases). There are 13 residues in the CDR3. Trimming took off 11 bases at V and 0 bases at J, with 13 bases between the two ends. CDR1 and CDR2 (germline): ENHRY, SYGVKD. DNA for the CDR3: TGTGCCGTCCGTAGGGGACTGAACACTGAAGCTTTCTTT. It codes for CAVRRGLNTEAFF.

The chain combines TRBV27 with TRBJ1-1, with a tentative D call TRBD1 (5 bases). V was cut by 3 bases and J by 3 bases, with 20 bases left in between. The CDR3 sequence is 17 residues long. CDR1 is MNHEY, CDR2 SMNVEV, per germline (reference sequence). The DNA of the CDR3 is TGTGCCAGCAGTTTGATTCGACGTGGGGGACCGGACACTGAAGCTTTCTTT. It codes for CASSLIRRGGPDTEAFF.

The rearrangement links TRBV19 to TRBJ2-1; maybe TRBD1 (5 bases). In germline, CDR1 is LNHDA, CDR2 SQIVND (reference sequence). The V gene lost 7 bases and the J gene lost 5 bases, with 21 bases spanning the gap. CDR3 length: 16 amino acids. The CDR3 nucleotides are TGTGCCAGTACTCCGCGGACACCCCCGTTAAACAATGAGCAGTTCTTC. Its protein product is CASTPRTPPLNNEQFF.

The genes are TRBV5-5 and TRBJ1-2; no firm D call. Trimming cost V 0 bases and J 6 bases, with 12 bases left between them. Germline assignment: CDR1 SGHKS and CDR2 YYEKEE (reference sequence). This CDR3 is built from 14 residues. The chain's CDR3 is CASSLVQQPHGYTF. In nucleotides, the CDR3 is TGTGCCAGCAGCTTGGTACAACAGCCTCATGGCTACACCTTC.

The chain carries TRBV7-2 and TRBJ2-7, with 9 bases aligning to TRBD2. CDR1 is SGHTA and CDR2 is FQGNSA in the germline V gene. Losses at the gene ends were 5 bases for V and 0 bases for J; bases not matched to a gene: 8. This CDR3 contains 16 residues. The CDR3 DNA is TGTGCCAGCAGCCCCCGGAGCGGGAGGTCCTCCTACGAGCAGTACTTC. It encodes CASSPRSGRSSYEQYF.

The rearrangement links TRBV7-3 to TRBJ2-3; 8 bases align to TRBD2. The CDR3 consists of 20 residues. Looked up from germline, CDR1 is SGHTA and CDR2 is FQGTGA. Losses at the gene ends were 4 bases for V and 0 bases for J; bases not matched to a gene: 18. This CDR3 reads CASSSTTRTPGGGSTDTQYF. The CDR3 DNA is TGTGCCAGCAGCTCCACAACCCGAACTCCGGGCGGGGGGAGCACAGATACGCAGTATTTT.

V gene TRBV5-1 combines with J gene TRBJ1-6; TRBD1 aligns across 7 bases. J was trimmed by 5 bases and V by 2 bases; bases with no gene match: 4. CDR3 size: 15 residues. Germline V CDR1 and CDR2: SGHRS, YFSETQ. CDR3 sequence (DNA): TGCGCCAGCAGCTTACTCACAGGGGATAATTCACCCCTCCACTTT. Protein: CASSLLTGDNSPLHF.

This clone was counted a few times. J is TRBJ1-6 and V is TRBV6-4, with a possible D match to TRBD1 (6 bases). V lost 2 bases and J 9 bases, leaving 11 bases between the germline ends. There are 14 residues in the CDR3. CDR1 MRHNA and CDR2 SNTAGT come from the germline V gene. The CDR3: CASSDPGASSPLHF. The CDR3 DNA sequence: TGTGCCAGCAGTGACCCAGGGGCGAGTTCACCCCTCCACTTT.

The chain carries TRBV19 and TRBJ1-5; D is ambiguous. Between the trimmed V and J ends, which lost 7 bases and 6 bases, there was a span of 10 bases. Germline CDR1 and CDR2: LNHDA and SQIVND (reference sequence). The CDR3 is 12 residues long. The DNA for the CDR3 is TGTGCCAGTAATAAGGAAAGTCAGCCCCAGCATTTT. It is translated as CASNKESQPQHF.

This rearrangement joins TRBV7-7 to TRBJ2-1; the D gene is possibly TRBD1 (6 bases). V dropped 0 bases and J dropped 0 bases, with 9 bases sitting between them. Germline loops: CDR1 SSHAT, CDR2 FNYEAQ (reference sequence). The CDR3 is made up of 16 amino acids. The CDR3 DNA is TGTGCCAGCAGCTTAGCGGGACACAGCTCCTACAATGAGCAGTTCTTC. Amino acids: CASSLAGHSSYNEQFF.

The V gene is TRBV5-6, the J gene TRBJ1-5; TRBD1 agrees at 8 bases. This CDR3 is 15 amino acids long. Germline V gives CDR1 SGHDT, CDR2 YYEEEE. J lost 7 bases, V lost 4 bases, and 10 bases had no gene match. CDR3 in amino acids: CASSPGTGGEQPQHF. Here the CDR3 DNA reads TGTGCCAGCAGCCCGGGGACAGGTGGGGAGCAGCCCCAGCATTTT.

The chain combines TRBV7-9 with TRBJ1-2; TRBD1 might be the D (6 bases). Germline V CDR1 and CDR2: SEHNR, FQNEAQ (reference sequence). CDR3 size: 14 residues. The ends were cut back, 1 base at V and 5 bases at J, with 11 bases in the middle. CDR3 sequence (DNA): TGTGCCAGCAGCTTAGGACCGGGGGCGTATGGCTACACCTTC. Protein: CASSLGPGAYGYTF.

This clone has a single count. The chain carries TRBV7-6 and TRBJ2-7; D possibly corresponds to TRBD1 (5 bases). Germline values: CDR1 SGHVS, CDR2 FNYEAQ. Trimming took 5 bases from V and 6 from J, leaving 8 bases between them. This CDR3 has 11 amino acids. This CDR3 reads CASSPGFEQYF. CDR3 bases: TGTGCCAGCAGCCCAGGGTTCGAGCAGTACTTC.

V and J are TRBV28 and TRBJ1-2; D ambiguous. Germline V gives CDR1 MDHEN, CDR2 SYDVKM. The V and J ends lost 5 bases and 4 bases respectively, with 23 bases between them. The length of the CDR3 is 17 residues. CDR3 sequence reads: CASSPRATKPRGYGYTF. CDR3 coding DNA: TGTGCCAGCAGTCCCCGAGCCACAAAACCCCGGGGCTATGGCTACACCTTC.

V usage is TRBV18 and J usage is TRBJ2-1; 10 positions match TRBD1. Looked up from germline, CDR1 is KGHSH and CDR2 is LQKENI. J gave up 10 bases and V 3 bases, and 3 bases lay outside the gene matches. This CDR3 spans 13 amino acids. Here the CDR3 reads CASSPWDRGEQFF. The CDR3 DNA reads TGTGCCAGCTCACCCTGGGACAGGGGAGAGCAGTTCTTC. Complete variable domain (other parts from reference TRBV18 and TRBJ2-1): NAGVMQNPRHLVRRRGQEARLRCSPMKGHSHVYWYRQLPEEGLKFMVYLQKENIIDESGMPKERFSAEFPKEGPSILRIQQVVRGDSAAYFCASSPWDRGEQFFGPGTRLTVL.

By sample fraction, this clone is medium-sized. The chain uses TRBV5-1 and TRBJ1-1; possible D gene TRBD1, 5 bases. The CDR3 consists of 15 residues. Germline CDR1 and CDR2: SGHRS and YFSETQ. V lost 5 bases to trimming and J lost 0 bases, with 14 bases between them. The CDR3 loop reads CASREGDVLNTEAFF. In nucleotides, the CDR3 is TGCGCCAGCAGAGAAGGGGATGTTTTGAACACTGAAGCTTTCTTT. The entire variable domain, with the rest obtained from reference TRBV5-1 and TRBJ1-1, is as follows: KAGVTQTPRYLIKTRGQQVTLSCSPISGHRSVSWYQQTPGQGLQFLFEYFSETQRNKGNFPGRFSGRQFSNSRSEMNVSTLELGDSALYLCASREGDVLNTEAFFGQGTRLTVV.

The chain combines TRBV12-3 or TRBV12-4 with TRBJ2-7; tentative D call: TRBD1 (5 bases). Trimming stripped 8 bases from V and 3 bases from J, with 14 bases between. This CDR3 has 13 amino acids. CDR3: CASGRDRNYEQYF. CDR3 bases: TGTGCCAGCGGGCGCGACAGAAACTACGAGCAGTACTTC.